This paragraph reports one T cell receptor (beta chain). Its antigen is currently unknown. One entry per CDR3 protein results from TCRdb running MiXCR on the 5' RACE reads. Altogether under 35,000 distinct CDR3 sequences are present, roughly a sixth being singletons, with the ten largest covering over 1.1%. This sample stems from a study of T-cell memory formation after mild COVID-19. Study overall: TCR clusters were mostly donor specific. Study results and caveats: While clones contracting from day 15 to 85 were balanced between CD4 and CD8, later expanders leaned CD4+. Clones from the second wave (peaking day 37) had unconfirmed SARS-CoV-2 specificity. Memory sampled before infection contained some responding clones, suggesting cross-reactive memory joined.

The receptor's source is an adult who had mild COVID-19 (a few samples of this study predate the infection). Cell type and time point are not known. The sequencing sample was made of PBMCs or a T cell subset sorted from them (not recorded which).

CDR3 amino acids: CATSIPGGRTEAFF. The DNA of the CDR3 is TGTGCCACCAGCATACCAGGGGGCAGAACTGAAGCTTTCTTT. The V call is TRBV15, the J call TRBJ1-1, with 8 bases identical to TRBD1. This CDR3 is 14 amino acids long. The V and J ends lost 4 bases and 5 bases, in that order; junction bases with no gene match: 6. CDR1 and CDR2 from the germline V gene are LNHNV and YYDKDF (reference sequence).